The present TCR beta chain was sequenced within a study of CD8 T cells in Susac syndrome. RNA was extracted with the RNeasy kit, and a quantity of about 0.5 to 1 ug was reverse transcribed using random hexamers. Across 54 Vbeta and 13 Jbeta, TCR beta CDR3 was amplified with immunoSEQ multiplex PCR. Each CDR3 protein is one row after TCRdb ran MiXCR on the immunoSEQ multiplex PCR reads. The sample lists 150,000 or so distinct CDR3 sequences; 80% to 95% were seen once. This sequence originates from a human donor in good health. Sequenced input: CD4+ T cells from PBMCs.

The CDR3 loop is CASSLTGGNLEEQYF. The DNA of the CDR3 is TGCGCCAGCAGCTTGACCGGGGGCAACCTAGAAGAGCAGTACTTC. The chain carries TRBV5-1 and TRBJ2-7; D may be TRBD1 or TRBD2 (6 bases each). V was shortened by 1 base and J by 7 bases, with 18 bases between the two germline ends. Germline lookup yields CDR1 SGHRS and CDR2 YFSETQ. The CDR3 is 15 residues long.